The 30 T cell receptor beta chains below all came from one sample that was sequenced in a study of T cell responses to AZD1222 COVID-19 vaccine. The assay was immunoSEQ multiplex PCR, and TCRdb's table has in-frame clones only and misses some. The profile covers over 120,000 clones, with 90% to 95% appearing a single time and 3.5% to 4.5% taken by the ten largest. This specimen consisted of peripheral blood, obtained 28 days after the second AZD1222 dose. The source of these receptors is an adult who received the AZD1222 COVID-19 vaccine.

CDR3 sequence: CASSPSGLGTNEQFF. The CDR3 coding sequence is TGTGCCAGCAGCCCAAGTGGACTAGGCACCAATGAGCAGTTCTTC. The chain couples TRBV7-3 to TRBJ2-1, with TRBD2 identical over 7 bases. Germline assignment: CDR1 SGHTA and CDR2 FQGTGA. The CDR3 runs 15 residues. Unmatched junction bases numbered 10, after V lost 5 bases and J lost 6 bases.

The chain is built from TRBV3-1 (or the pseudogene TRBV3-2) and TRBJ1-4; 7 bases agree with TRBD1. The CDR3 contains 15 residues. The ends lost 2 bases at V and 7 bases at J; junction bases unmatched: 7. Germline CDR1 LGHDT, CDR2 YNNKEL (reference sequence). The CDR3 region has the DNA TGTGCCAGCAGCCAAACCCGAGGGACAGTTGAAAAACTGTTTTTT. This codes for CASSQTRGTVEKLFF.

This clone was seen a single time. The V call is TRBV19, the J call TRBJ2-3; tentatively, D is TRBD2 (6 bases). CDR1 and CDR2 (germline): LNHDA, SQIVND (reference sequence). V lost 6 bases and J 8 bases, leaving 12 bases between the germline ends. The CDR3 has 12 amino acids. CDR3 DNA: TGTGCCAGTAGGGAGGGCTCAGGTACGCAGTATTTT. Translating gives CASREGSGTQYF.

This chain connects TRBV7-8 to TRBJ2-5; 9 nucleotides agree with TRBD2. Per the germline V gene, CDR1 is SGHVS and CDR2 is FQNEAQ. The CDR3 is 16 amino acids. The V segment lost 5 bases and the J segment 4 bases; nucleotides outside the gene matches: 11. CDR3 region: CASSTYLAGARETQYF. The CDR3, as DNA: TGTGCCAGCAGCACCTACTTAGCGGGAGCTAGAGAGACCCAGTACTTC. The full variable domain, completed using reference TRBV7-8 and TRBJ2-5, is GAGVSQSPRYKVAKRGQDVALRCDPISGHVSLFWYQQALGQGPEFLTYFQNEAQLDKSGLPSDRFFAERPEGSVSTLKIQRTQQEDSAVYLCASSTYLAGARETQYFGPGTRLLVL.

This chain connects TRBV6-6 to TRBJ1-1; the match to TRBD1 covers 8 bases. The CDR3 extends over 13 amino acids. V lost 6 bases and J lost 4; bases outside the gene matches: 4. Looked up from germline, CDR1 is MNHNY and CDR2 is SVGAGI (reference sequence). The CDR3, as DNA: TGTGCCAGCAGACAAACAGGGGGCACTGAAGCTTTCTTT. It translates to CASRQTGGTEAFF.

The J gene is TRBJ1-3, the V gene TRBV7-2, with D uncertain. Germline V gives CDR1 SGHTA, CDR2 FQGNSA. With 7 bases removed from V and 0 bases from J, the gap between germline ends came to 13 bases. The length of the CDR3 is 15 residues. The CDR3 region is CASTVGVFSGNTIYF. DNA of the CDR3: TGTGCCAGCACCGTTGGGGTCTTCTCTGGAAACACCATATATTTT.

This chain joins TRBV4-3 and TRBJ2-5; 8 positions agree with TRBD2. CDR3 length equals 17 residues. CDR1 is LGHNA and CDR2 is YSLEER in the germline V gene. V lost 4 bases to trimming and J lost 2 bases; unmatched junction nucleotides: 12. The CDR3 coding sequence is TGCGCCAGCAGCCTATCCTCTACCTCGGGAGGGCAAGAGACCCAGTACTTC. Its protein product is CASSLSSTSGGQETQYF.

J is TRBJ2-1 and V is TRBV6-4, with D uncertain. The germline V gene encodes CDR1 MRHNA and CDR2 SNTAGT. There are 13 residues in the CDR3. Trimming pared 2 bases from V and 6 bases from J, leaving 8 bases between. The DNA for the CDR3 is TGTGCCAGCAGTGACAAACCCTCCAATGAGCAGTTCTTC. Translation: CASSDKPSNEQFF.

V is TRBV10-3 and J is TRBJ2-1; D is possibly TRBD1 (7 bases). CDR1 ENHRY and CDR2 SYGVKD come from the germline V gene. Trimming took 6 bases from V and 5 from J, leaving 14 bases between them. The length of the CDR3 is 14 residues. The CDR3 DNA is TGTGCCATCAGGGAGGGGGCAACGGACAATGAGCAGTTCTTC. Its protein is CAIREGATDNEQFF.

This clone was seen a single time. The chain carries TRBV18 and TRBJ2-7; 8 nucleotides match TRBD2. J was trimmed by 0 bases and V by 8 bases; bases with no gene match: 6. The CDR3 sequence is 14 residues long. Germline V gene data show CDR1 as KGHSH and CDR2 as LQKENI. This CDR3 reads CASHPSGHSYEQYF. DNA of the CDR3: TGTGCCAGCCATCCTAGCGGGCACTCCTACGAGCAGTACTTC.

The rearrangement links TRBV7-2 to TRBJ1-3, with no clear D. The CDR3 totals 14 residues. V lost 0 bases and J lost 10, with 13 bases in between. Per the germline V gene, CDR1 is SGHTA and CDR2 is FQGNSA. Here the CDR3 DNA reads TGTGCCAGCAGCTTAGCTCTCCTTGGGAGAACCATATATTTT. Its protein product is CASSLALLGRTIYF.

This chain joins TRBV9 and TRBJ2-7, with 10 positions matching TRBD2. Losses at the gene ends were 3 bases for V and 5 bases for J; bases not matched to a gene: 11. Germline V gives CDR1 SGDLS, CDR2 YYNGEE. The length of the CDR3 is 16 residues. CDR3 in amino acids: CASSARLAGDGDEQYF. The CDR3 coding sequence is TGTGCCAGCAGCGCTCGCCTAGCGGGAGATGGCGACGAGCAGTACTTC.

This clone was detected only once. Written as DNA, the CDR3 is TGTGCCAGCAGCTTAGGGTTGACGGAACGAGGGGGCTACACCTTC. Its protein is CASSLGLTERGGYTF. V gene TRBV7-2 combines with J gene TRBJ1-2; D gene unclear. CDR1 and CDR2 from the germline V gene are SGHTA and FQGNSA. This CDR3 comprises 15 residues. Trimming left V 1 base short and J 8 bases short, with 17 bases between.

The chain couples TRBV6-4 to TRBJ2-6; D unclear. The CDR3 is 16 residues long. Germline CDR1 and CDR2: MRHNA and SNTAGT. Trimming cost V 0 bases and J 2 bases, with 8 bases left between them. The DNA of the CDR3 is TGTGCCAGCAGTGACTCGAATGATCCTGGGGCCAACGTCCTGACTTTC. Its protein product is CASSDSNDPGANVLTF.

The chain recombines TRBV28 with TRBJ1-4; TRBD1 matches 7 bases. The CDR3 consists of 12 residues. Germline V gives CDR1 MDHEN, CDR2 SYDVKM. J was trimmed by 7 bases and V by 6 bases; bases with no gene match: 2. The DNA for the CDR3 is TGTGCCAGCAGAGGGGGCCGTGAAAAACTGTTTTTT. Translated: CASRGGREKLFF.

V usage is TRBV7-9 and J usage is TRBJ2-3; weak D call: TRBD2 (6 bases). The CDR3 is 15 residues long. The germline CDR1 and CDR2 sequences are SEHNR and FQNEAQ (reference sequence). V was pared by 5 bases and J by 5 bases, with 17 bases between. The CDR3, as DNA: TGTGCCAGCAGCCCCAACGGGGGAGAGAAAGATACGCAGTATTTT. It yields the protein CASSPNGGEKDTQYF.

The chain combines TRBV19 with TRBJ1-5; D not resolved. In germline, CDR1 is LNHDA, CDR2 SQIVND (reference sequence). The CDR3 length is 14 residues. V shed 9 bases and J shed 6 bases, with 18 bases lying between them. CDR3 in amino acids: CASSGAREGQPQHF. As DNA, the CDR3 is TGTGCCAGCTCTGGAGCGAGAGAGGGTCAGCCCCAGCATTTT.

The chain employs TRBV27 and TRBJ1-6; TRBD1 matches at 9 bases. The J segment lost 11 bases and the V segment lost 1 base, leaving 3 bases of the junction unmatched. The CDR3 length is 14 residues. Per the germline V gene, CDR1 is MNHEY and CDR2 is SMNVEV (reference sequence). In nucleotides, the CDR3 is TGTGCCAGCAGTTTATTGGACAGGGGTACACCCCTCCACTTT. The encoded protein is CASSLLDRGTPLHF.

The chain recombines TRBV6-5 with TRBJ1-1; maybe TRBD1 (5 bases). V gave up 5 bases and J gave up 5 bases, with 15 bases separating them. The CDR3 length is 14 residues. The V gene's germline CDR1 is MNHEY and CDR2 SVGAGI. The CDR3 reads CASSLDRDLTEAFF. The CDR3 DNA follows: TGTGCCAGCAGTCTCGACCGGGACTTGACTGAAGCTTTCTTT.

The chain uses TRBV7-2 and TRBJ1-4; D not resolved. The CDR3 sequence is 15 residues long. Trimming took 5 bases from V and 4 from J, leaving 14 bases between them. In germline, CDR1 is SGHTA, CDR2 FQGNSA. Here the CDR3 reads CASSPIQGLNEKLFF. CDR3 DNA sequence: TGTGCCAGCAGCCCCATCCAAGGTCTTAATGAAAAACTGTTTTTT.

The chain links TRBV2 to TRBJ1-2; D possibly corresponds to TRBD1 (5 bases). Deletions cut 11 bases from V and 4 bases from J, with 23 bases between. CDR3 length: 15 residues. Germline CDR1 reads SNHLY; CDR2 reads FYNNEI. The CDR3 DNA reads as TGTGCCTACCTACTCGGGGGATTAAGAAGCTATGGCTACACCTTC. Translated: CAYLLGGLRSYGYTF. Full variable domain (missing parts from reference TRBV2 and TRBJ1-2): EPEVTQTPSHQVTQMGQEVILRCVPISNHLYFYWYRQILGQKVEFLVSFYNNEISEKSEIFDDQFSVERPDGSNFTLKIRSTKLEDSAMYFCAYLLGGLRSYGYTFGSGTRLTVV.

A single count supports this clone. CDR3: CASRAGHPTSYGYTF. The DNA of the CDR3 is TGCGCCAGCAGGGCGGGACACCCGACAAGCTATGGCTACACCTTC. The chain joins TRBV5-1 to TRBJ1-2, with a tentative D call TRBD1 (6 bases). Germline V gene data show CDR1 as SGHRS and CDR2 as YFSETQ. The CDR3 length is 15 residues. The V and J ends lost 5 bases and 4 bases respectively, with 18 bases between them.

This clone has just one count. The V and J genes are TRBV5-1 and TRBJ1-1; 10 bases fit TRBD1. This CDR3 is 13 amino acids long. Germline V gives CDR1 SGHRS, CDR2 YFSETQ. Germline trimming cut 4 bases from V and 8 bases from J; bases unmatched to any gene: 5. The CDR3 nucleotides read TGCGCCAGCAGCCTAGGGACAGGGGAGGAAGCTTTCTTT. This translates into CASSLGTGEEAFF.

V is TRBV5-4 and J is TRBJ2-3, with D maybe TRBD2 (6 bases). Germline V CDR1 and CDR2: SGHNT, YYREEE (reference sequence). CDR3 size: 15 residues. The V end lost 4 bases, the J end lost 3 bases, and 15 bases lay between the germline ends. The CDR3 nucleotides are TGTGCCAGCAGCAGCCTTGGGGAGGCGACAGATACGCAGTATTTT. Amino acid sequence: CASSSLGEATDTQYF.

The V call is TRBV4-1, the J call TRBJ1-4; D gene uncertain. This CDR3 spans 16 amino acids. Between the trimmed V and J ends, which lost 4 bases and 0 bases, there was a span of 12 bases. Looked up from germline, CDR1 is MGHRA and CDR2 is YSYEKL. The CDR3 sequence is CASSPKPGPTNEKLFF. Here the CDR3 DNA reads TGCGCCAGCAGCCCCAAACCGGGCCCAACTAATGAAAAACTGTTTTTT.

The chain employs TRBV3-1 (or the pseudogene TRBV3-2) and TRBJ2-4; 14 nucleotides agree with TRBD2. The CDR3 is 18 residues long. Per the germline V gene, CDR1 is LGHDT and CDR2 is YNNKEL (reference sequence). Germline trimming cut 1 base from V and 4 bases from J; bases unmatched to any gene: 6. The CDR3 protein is CASSQVMRLAGGKNIQYF. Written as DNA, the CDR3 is TGTGCCAGCAGCCAAGTAATGAGACTAGCGGGAGGGAAAAACATTCAGTACTTC.

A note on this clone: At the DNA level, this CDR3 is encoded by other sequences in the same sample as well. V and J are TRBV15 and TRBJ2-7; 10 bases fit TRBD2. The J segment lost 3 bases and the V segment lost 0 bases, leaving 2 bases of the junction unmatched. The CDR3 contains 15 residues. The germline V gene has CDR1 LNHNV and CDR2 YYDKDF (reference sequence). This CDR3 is CATSRELAGRYEQYF. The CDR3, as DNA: TGTGCCACCAGCAGAGAACTAGCGGGACGCTACGAGCAGTACTTC.

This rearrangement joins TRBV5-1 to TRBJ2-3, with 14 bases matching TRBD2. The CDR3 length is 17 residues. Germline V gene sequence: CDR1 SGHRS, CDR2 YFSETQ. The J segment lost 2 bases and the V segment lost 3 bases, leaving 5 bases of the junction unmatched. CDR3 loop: CASSSGLAGVPTDTQYF. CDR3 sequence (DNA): TGCGCCAGCAGCTCGGGACTAGCGGGAGTCCCCACAGATACGCAGTATTTT.

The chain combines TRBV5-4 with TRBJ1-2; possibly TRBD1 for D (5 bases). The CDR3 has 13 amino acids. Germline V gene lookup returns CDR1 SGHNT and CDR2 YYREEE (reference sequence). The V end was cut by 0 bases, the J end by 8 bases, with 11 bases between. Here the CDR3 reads CASSLVRASGYTF. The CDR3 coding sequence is TGTGCCAGCAGCTTGGTCAGGGCGTCAGGCTACACCTTC.

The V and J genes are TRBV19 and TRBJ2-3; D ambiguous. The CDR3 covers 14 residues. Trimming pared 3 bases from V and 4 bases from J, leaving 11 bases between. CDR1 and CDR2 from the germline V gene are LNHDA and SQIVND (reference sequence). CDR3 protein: CASSMPYGADTQYF. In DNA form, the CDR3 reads TGTGCCAGTAGTATGCCCTATGGGGCAGATACGCAGTATTTT.